This is a list of T cell receptor beta chains from one sample in a study of blood T cell repertoires in COVID-19. Measured with immunoSEQ multiplex PCR; TCRdb has only the in-frame clones, and not every one. Counted here are some 95,000 clones, around 81% occurring once; the ten biggest clones make up around 9%. The material sequenced was peripheral blood. These receptors were obtained from a middle-aged man who had recovered from COVID-19. The conserved cysteine and the conserved F or W are not part of the CDR3 here. Each record gives: V gene, CDR3 length, clone size, J gene, CDR3 protein. For some rows the clone size is stated as once, few or many, or as a class when expanded; others skip it.

v_gene: TRBV9; len: 13; abundance: once; j_gene: TRBJ1-4; CDR3aa: ASSTPQARGEKLF
v_gene: TRBV19; len: 13; abundance: few; j_gene: TRBJ1-1; CDR3aa: ASRELTARNTEAF
v_gene: TRBV2; len: 12; abundance: .; j_gene: TRBJ1-6; CDR3aa: ASRGGGDNSPLH
v_gene: TRBV12-3/TRBV12-4; len: 10; abundance: .; j_gene: TRBJ1-1; CDR3aa: ASSLGGPEAF
v_gene: TRBV20-1; len: 9; abundance: .; j_gene: TRBJ1-1; CDR3aa: SGEMNTEAF
v_gene: TRBV5-1; len: 13; abundance: .; j_gene: TRBJ2-7; CDR3aa: ASSRSGTGFYEQY
v_gene: TRBV28; len: 17; abundance: .; j_gene: TRBJ2-4; CDR3aa: ASRSDGTSGRGAKNIQY
v_gene: TRBV19; len: 12; abundance: .; j_gene: TRBJ1-3; CDR3aa: ASSIPGQGNTIY
v_gene: TRBV24-1; len: 14; abundance: .; j_gene: TRBJ1-5; CDR3aa: ATSDIDREVNQPQH
v_gene: TRBV19; len: 11; abundance: .; j_gene: TRBJ2-3; CDR3aa: ASREGRTDTQY
v_gene: TRBV3-1/TRBV3-2; len: 12; abundance: .; j_gene: TRBJ2-3; CDR3aa: ASRTGTDTDTQY
v_gene: TRBV7-6; len: 9; abundance: .; j_gene: TRBJ1-1; CDR3aa: ASSTLEKAF
v_gene: TRBV5-1; len: 14; abundance: once; j_gene: TRBJ2-2; CDR3aa: ASSKSRGRGTGELF
v_gene: TRBV7-3; len: 12; abundance: .; j_gene: TRBJ2-5; CDR3aa: ASSPQGARETQY
v_gene: TRBV4-1; len: 13; abundance: .; j_gene: TRBJ2-7; CDR3aa: ASSQVTGSSYEQY
v_gene: TRBV7-2; len: 17; abundance: many; j_gene: TRBJ1-2; CDR3aa: ASSLRTGHREPAGYGYT
v_gene: TRBV7-8; len: 12; abundance: .; j_gene: TRBJ2-2; CDR3aa: ASFSTGRTGELF
v_gene: TRBV7-2; len: 13; abundance: few; j_gene: TRBJ1-2; CDR3aa: ASSLGTVSNYGYT
v_gene: TRBV5-6; len: 12; abundance: .; j_gene: TRBJ2-7; CDR3aa: ASSLVQGAGEQY
v_gene: TRBV6-2/TRBV6-3; len: 17; abundance: .; j_gene: TRBJ2-7; CDR3aa: ASSFPGTSGSPRDYEQY
v_gene: TRBV20-1; len: 9; abundance: once; j_gene: TRBJ1-1; CDR3aa: SAGPGTEAF
v_gene: TRBV6-5; len: 13; abundance: once; j_gene: TRBJ1-5; CDR3aa: ASWRDATSNQPQH
v_gene: TRBV24-1; len: 12; abundance: once; j_gene: TRBJ2-5; CDR3aa: ATSAAGAEETQY
v_gene: TRBV9; len: 12; abundance: once; j_gene: TRBJ1-2; CDR3aa: ASSVGGSNYGYT
v_gene: TRBV15; len: 12; abundance: .; j_gene: TRBJ2-2; CDR3aa: ATSKSGDTGELF
v_gene: TRBV6-2/TRBV6-3; len: 12; abundance: few; j_gene: TRBJ2-7; CDR3aa: ASSLQDSSYEQY
v_gene: TRBV6-5; len: 13; abundance: once; j_gene: TRBJ2-3; CDR3aa: ASILSGGLTDTQY
v_gene: TRBV6-5; len: 12; abundance: .; j_gene: TRBJ1-2; CDR3aa: ASSRSRGAGGYT
v_gene: TRBV9; len: 13; abundance: .; j_gene: TRBJ2-7; CDR3aa: ASSLADTPSYEQY
v_gene: TRBV2; len: 14; abundance: .; j_gene: TRBJ2-3; CDR3aa: ASSGEGLGAEDTQY
v_gene: TRBV10-1; len: 13; abundance: .; j_gene: TRBJ2-2; CDR3aa: ASSDRSGNTGELF
v_gene: TRBV6-2/TRBV6-3; len: 14; abundance: once; j_gene: TRBJ2-3; CDR3aa: ASSLGGGTSTDTQY
v_gene: TRBV6-6; len: 12; abundance: .; j_gene: TRBJ2-1; CDR3aa: ASSTSGGYNEQF
v_gene: TRBV5-5; len: 10; abundance: .; j_gene: TRBJ1-1; CDR3aa: ASRRGRAEAF
v_gene: TRBV5-6; len: 14; abundance: .; j_gene: TRBJ1-1; CDR3aa: ASSLDRGLSYTEAF
v_gene: TRBV15; len: 12; abundance: .; j_gene: TRBJ2-5; CDR3aa: ATSRDRGQETQY
v_gene: TRBV5-1; len: 12; abundance: .; j_gene: TRBJ1-2; CDR3aa: ASSLGEGVYGYT
v_gene: TRBV29-1; len: 11; abundance: .; j_gene: TRBJ1-2; CDR3aa: SIGDRGNYGYT
v_gene: TRBV5-8; len: 14; abundance: .; j_gene: TRBJ2-3; CDR3aa: ASSPFGQGGEDTQY
v_gene: TRBV28; len: 14; abundance: .; j_gene: TRBJ2-5; CDR3aa: ASSSARPEAGGTQY
v_gene: TRBV27; len: 13; abundance: .; j_gene: TRBJ1-1; CDR3aa: ASSYGTGANTEAF
v_gene: TRBV9; len: 14; abundance: .; j_gene: TRBJ2-3; CDR3aa: ASSVEGAGSTDTQY
v_gene: TRBV5-1; len: 15; abundance: .; j_gene: TRBJ2-3; CDR3aa: ASSLAAGSGSVDTQY
v_gene: TRBV18; len: 13; abundance: .; j_gene: TRBJ2-7; CDR3aa: ASSPQRDSPYEQY
v_gene: TRBV7-2; len: 12; abundance: .; j_gene: TRBJ1-2; CDR3aa: ASSSGTGNYGYT
v_gene: TRBV7-6; len: 13; abundance: once; j_gene: TRBJ2-2; CDR3aa: ASSPGTSTAGELF
v_gene: TRBV19; len: 13; abundance: few; j_gene: TRBJ1-4; CDR3aa: ASSRWTATNEKLF
v_gene: TRBV5-1; len: 14; abundance: .; j_gene: TRBJ2-2; CDR3aa: ASSWGLAGATGELF
v_gene: TRBV12-3/TRBV12-4; len: 11; abundance: .; j_gene: TRBJ2-2; CDR3aa: ASTGTLQGELF
v_gene: TRBV4-1; len: 17; abundance: .; j_gene: TRBJ2-1; CDR3aa: ASSQTSLAGGTAYNEQF
v_gene: TRBV5-1; len: 13; abundance: .; j_gene: TRBJ2-2; CDR3aa: ASSLGQKTTGELF
v_gene: TRBV28; len: 13; abundance: few; j_gene: TRBJ2-1; CDR3aa: ASRASGVSYNEQF